This passage covers 10 T cell receptor beta chains from one sample sequenced in a study of blood T cells in healthy people across ages. A J-beta primer mix and a sample-barcoded 5' primer were used in a second PCR of about 7 to 12 cycles. TCRdb independently ran MiXCR on the 5' RACE reads; one entry per CDR3 protein. The sample yields 630,000 or so distinct CDR3 sequences, about 32% seen once. Sequenced input: blood. The receptor source for this set is a woman aged 80 or over in good health.

This clonotype was seen a handful of times. The V gene is TRBV6-1, the J gene TRBJ2-3; the D gene could be TRBD1 or TRBD2 (5 bases each). Trimming left V 5 bases short and J 0 bases short, with 15 bases between. Germline V gene data show CDR1 as MNHNS and CDR2 as SASEGT. This CDR3 has 16 amino acids. CDR3 DNA: TGTGCCAGCAGTAGACTCGGGACCCCAAGCACAGATACGCAGTATTTT. Translating gives CASSRLGTPSTDTQYF.

The chain joins TRBV7-2 to TRBJ1-1; D is ambiguous. Trimming cost V 5 bases and J 5 bases, with 9 bases left between them. The CDR3 consists of 12 residues. CDR1 is SGHTA, CDR2 FQGNSA, per germline. CDR3: CASSPRRTEAFF. The CDR3 region has the DNA TGTGCCAGCAGCCCCAGACGGACTGAAGCTTTCTTT.

This chain links TRBV20-1 with TRBJ2-5; TRBD2 matches 8 bases. Looked up from germline, CDR1 is DFQATT and CDR2 is SNEGSKA (reference sequence). The CDR3 is made up of 17 amino acids. The V gene end was trimmed by 0 bases and the J gene end by 5 bases; junction bases not matched to a gene: 14. Here the CDR3 reads CSARDGLAMYLEETQYF. The CDR3 DNA is TGCAGTGCTAGAGATGGACTAGCTATGTATTTAGAGGAGACCCAGTACTTC.

The rearrangement uses TRBV6-2 or TRBV6-3 and TRBJ2-5; 9 nucleotides line up with TRBD2. With the DNA end fitting TRBJ2-7 better, the J assignment may be wrong. Germline lookup yields CDR1 MNHEY and CDR2 SVGEGT. CDR3 length: 15 amino acids. CDR3 nucleotide sequence: TGTGCCAGCAGTTACTCGATCTTAGCGGGAGACGAGCAGTACTTC. Translating gives CASSYSILAGDEQYF.

A remark on this clonotype: A read error is possible here, since a much larger clone lies one base away. The J gene is TRBJ2-5, the V gene TRBV7-8, with D perhaps TRBD1 (5 bases). The CDR3 covers 12 residues. Germline-derived CDR1 and CDR2 are SGHVS and FQNEAQ. Trimming pared 3 bases from V and 5 bases from J, leaving 7 bases between. CDR3 nucleotide sequence: TGTGCCAGCAGCTTCCAGGGTGAGACCCAGTACTTC. It encodes CASSFQGETQYF. The full variable domain, in which reference TRBV7-8 and TRBJ2-5 provide the parts outside the CDR3, is GAGVSQSPRYKVAKRGQDVALRCDPISGHVSLFWYQQALGQGPEFLTYFQNEAQLDKSGLPSDRFFAERPEGSVSTLKIQRTQQEDSAVYLCASSFQGETQYFGPGTRLLVL.

This clonotype was seen ten or more times. The rearrangement links TRBV3-1 to TRBJ2-5; D remains unclear. Germline values: CDR1 LGHDT, CDR2 YNNKEL (reference sequence). The CDR3 sequence is 12 residues long. V shed 4 bases and J shed 5 bases, with 8 bases lying between them. CDR3 nucleotide sequence: TGTGCCAGCAGCCCGTTAGACGAGACCCAGTACTTC. Amino acids: CASSPLDETQYF.

In its sample, this clonotype was seen many times. The CDR3 is CASSQASGGALEQFF. The CDR3 DNA reads as TGCGCCAGCAGCCAAGCCAGCGGGGGGGCCCTTGAGCAGTTCTTC. The V call is TRBV4-1, the J call TRBJ2-1; 10 positions match TRBD2. Germline assignment: CDR1 MGHRA and CDR2 YSYEKL. The CDR3 consists of 15 residues. J gave up 9 bases and V 1 base, and 6 bases lay outside the gene matches.

DNA for the CDR3: TGTGCCAGCAGCCCACAGGAATTGGGCGGGGAGCTGTTTTTT. Translation: CASSPQELGGELFF. The J gene is TRBJ2-2, the V gene TRBV7-3, with D perhaps matching TRBD1 (5 bases). Germline loops: CDR1 SGHTA, CDR2 FQGTGA. The CDR3 totals 14 residues. The germline V and J ends were trimmed by 5 bases and 7 bases, with 14 bases remaining between them.

This chain joins TRBV6-2 or TRBV6-3 and TRBJ1-1; a weak D match, TRBD1 (5 bases). The germline gives CDR1 MNHEY, CDR2 SVGEGT. This CDR3 comprises 14 residues. Trimming took off 8 bases at V and 1 base at J, with 14 bases between the two ends. Here the CDR3 DNA reads TGTGCCAGCGGCCTCCGGGGGACGAACACTGAAGCTTTCTTT. Translating it yields CASGLRGTNTEAFF.

About this clonotype itself: Possible read error: a much larger clone is one base away. The chain has TRBV5-1 and TRBJ2-2, with a weak D call TRBD2 (6 bases). The CDR3 spans 16 residues. Per the germline V gene, CDR1 is SGHRS and CDR2 is YFSETQ. Written as DNA, the CDR3 is TGCGTCAGCAGCTTCGACGGGGGTCGCCTGGCCGGGGAGCTGTTTTTT. Its protein is CVSSFDGGRLAGELFF.